What follows describes a single TCR beta chain. As processed by the authors: Reference gene primer amplification gave nucleated cell count estimates. Sequencing used immunoSEQ multiplex PCR; TCRdb keeps in-frame clones, though not all of them. That table gives V, J and clone size, and the DNA gave D and trimming. The profile covers about 270,000 clones, with about 89% appearing a single time and about 8.7% taken by the ten largest. The data belong to a study of blood T cell repertoires in COVID-19. Study as a whole: Samples of COVID-19 (acute and convalescent) were obtained from the United States, Italy and Spain. Sources were T cells, B-cell-depleted T cells, or PBMCs; the material itself was cDNA or gDNA.

Sequencing was performed on peripheral blood. The sequence came from a man aged 35-49 years with active or convalescent COVID-19.

The CDR3 bases are TGTGCCAGCAGTATCACAGGGGACGGTCGCGAGCAGCCCCAGCATTTT. It is translated as CASSITGDGREQPQHF. The rearrangement links TRBV6-6 to TRBJ1-5; TRBD1 agrees at 7 bases. The CDR3 extends over 16 amino acids. The ends lost 5 bases at V and 7 bases at J; junction bases unmatched: 14. CDR1 and CDR2 (germline): MNHNY, SVGAGI (reference sequence).